The 17 T cell receptor beta chains below all came from one sample that was sequenced in a study of regulatory T cells in long-lasting Graves disease. For TCR beta, libraries came from iRepertoire HTBI primers and Arm-PCR of CDR3 regions. Via MiXCR, TCRdb re-called the multiplex PCR reads, giving one row per CDR3 protein. Altogether about 300,000 distinct CDR3 sequences are present, 15% to 20% being singletons, with the ten largest covering about 40%. Time point in this sample: newly diagnosed GD, antithyroid drugs for less than 3 months. RNA extracted from PBMCs served as the sequencing template. Sequencing was performed on peripheral blood mononuclear cells (PBMCs), taken at new diagnosis, from a patient treated with antithyroid drugs. These receptors were obtained from a female donor with Graves disease.

This clonotype occurred a few times. The genes are TRBV20-1 and TRBJ2-7; a possible D gene is TRBD2 (6 bases). Germline CDR1 is DFQATT and CDR2 is SNEGSKA (reference sequence). The CDR3 covers 16 residues. The CDR3 DNA reads TGCAGCGCAATCCCCGGAGGGCGGACCCGCTCCTACGAGCAGTACTTC. Its translation is CSAIPGGRTRSYEQYF.

There are many counts of this clonotype. CDR3 in amino acids: CASSPPGLAGKAASGETQYF. The DNA for the CDR3 is TGTGCCAGCAGCCCGCCGGGACTAGCGGGAAAGGCGGCTAGCGGAGAGACCCAGTACTTC. V and J are TRBV7-3 and TRBJ2-5, with 13 nucleotides matching TRBD2. Per germline, CDR1 SGHTA and CDR2 FQGTGA. The trim removed 5 bases at V and 4 bases at J, leaving 19 bases unmatched. The CDR3 has 20 residues.

The chain recombines TRBV28 with TRBJ1-5, with unresolved D. The CDR3 sequence is 13 residues long. Germline loops: CDR1 MDHEN, CDR2 SYDVKM. With 4 bases removed from V and 4 bases from J, the gap between germline ends came to 8 bases. The CDR3 sequence is CASSWGTNQPQHF. The CDR3 DNA sequence: TGTGCCAGCAGTTGGGGTACTAATCAGCCCCAGCATTTT.

This clonotype was seen many times. The rearrangement joins TRBV28 to TRBJ2-5, with D perhaps TRBD1 or TRBD2 (5 bases each). Trimming stripped 5 bases from V and 7 bases from J, with 20 bases between. Germline loops: CDR1 MDHEN, CDR2 SYDVKM. The CDR3 is made up of 15 amino acids. The CDR3 bases are TGTGCCAGCAGTCCGTTGACGGGGCCTATAGGGACCCAGTACTTC. It is translated as CASSPLTGPIGTQYF.

The genes are TRBV9 and TRBJ2-5, with a possible D match to TRBD2 (6 bases). Germline lookup yields CDR1 SGDLS and CDR2 YYNGEE. V was clipped by 8 bases and J by 5 bases, with 19 bases between them. The CDR3 has 14 amino acids. The CDR3 DNA is TGTGCCAGTGCGGCGGGAATGCCGGGGGAGACCCAGTACTTC. Its translation: CASAAGMPGETQYF.

CDR3 region: CASSESGLAGIDTQYF. The CDR3 nucleotides read TGTGCCAGCAGTGAATCCGGACTAGCAGGAATAGATACGCAGTATTTT. The chain uses TRBV25-1 and TRBJ2-3; 8 bases match TRBD2. The V gene end was trimmed by 1 base and the J gene end by 5 bases; junction bases not matched to a gene: 8. The CDR3 runs to 16 residues. Germline CDR1 MGHDK, CDR2 SYGVNS.

The chain combines TRBV6-2 or TRBV6-3 with TRBJ2-1, with 10 bases aligning to TRBD2. Germline CDR1 is MNHEY and CDR2 is SVGEGT. This CDR3 has 14 amino acids. J lost 3 bases, V lost 5 bases, and 1 base had no gene match. The CDR3 protein is CASSTSGVYNEQFF. CDR3 sequence (DNA): TGTGCCAGCAGTACTAGCGGGGTCTACAATGAGCAGTTCTTC.

This clonotype has ten or more counts. Mismatch with germline at one junction end may stem from a read error. The J gene is TRBJ2-5, the V gene TRBV7-7; 9 bases line up with TRBD2. Germline-derived CDR1 and CDR2 are SSHAT and FNYEAQ (reference sequence). The CDR3 runs 15 residues. In DNA form, the CDR3 reads TGTGCTAGCAGCGCCACGCGGGGGGGCCAAGAGACCCAGTACTTC. It is translated as CASSATRGGQETQYF.

This clonotype was counted many times. The chain recombines TRBV11-2 with TRBJ2-7; D tentatively reads TRBD1 or TRBD2 (5 bases each). Germline V gene lookup returns CDR1 SGHAT and CDR2 FQNNGV. The CDR3 totals 15 residues. Trimming shortened V by 5 bases and J by 0 bases, and 14 bases separated the two germline ends. CDR3 bases: TGTGCCAGCAGCAGAACCGGGACCTACTCCTACGAGCAGTACTTC. Amino acids: CASSRTGTYSYEQYF.

The V call is TRBV24-1, the J call TRBJ2-5; a weak D match, TRBD1 (5 bases). Germline CDR1 and CDR2: KGHDR and SFDVKD. V was shortened by 3 bases and J by 3 bases, with 13 bases between the two germline ends. This CDR3 comprises 15 residues. CDR3 sequence: CATSDTGPIEETQYF. CDR3 bases: TGTGCCACCAGTGATACAGGACCGATAGAAGAGACCCAGTACTTC.

This clonotype was found once. Just one base apart from a much larger clone, this may be a read error. The CDR3 coding sequence is TGTGCCATCAGTGAGACAGCCATGAACACTGAAGCTTTCTTT. It yields the protein CAISETAMNTEAFF. J is TRBJ1-1 and V is TRBV10-3; the D is unclear. CDR3 length: 14 residues. V was cut by 2 bases and J by 0 bases, with 7 bases left in between. The germline gives CDR1 ENHRY, CDR2 SYGVKD.

This clonotype was seen repeatedly, ten times or more. The chain employs TRBV18 and TRBJ2-2; D is ambiguous. The V end was cut by 2 bases, the J end by 2 bases, with 9 bases between. Germline CDR1 reads KGHSH; CDR2 reads LQKENI. The CDR3 runs 15 residues. This CDR3 reads CASSPYNVNTGELFF. The CDR3 nucleotides read TGTGCCAGCTCACCATACAACGTTAACACCGGGGAGCTGTTTTTT.

For this clonotype: This likely traces to a read error, being one base from a far larger clone. This rearrangement joins TRBV28 to TRBJ2-1, with a tentative D call TRBD1 (5 bases). Germline V gene sequence: CDR1 MDHEN, CDR2 SYDVKM. The CDR3 covers 15 residues. V lost 9 bases and J lost 5, with 20 bases in between. CDR3 in DNA: TGTGCCAGTAGTATAGGGGTGCTCAAGCACAATGAGCAGTTCTTC. This translates into CASSIGVLKHNEQFF.

This clonotype is labeled medium-sized. This chain joins TRBV29-1 and TRBJ2-1, with D unresolved. This CDR3 comprises 10 residues. Trimming took 3 bases from V and 9 from J, leaving 6 bases between them. Germline V gene data show CDR1 as SQVTM and CDR2 as ANQGSEA. DNA for the CDR3: TGCAGCGTTGATGCAAGTGAGCAGTTCTTC. Protein: CSVDASEQFF.

This clonotype was seen just once. The chain uses TRBV6-5 and TRBJ2-1; D is ambiguous. The CDR3 sequence is 19 residues long. V was shortened by 2 bases and J by 0 bases, with 20 bases between the two germline ends. Germline V gene data show CDR1 as MNHEY and CDR2 as SVGAGI. CDR3 sequence (DNA): TGTGCCAGCAGTTACGCAAGGAGATTGACCCTAAGCTCCTACAATGAGCAGTTCTTC. Translation gives CASSYARRLTLSSYNEQFF.

The genes are TRBV11-1 and TRBJ2-1; 12 bases are a match to TRBD2. J lost 9 bases, V lost 8 bases, and 23 bases had no gene match. The CDR3 is made up of 19 amino acids. Germline CDR1 and CDR2: SGHAT and FQDESV (reference sequence). The CDR3 DNA sequence: TGTGCCAGCTCACCAGAGCGGCTAGCGGGAGGGCCTAGAGGTGGTGAGCAGTTCTTC. It specifies CASSPERLAGGPRGGEQFF.

Remarks on this clonotype: One base away lies a much larger clone, so this may be a sequencing read error. The CDR3 DNA sequence: TGTGCCAGCAGCTTCCCATCGGGGCTAGCGGGAGGGTCGGATTCGCAGTATTTT. Protein sequence: CASSFPSGLAGGSDSQYF. The V and J genes are TRBV7-6 and TRBJ2-3, with 12 bases matching TRBD2. The CDR3 contains 18 residues. CDR1 is SGHVS and CDR2 is FNYEAQ in the germline V gene. Trimming took 3 bases from V and 10 from J; bases not matched to a gene: 17.